One sample yielded the 29 T cell receptor beta chains listed below, sequenced in a study of shared T cell receptors in the human thymus. Libraries were prepared by immunoSEQ multiplex PCR; TCRdb keeps only in-frame clonotypes and omits some of them. The sample lists more than 550,000 clones, roughly 88% occurring once. These data are also associated with another study on human thymus T cells.

The specimen was thymocytes. These receptors all stem from a girl less than two years old with a congenital heart defect.

The gene calls are TRBV28 and TRBJ1-6; D gene ambiguous. The germline V and J ends were trimmed by 3 bases and 13 bases, with 7 bases remaining between them. Germline loops: CDR1 MDHEN, CDR2 SYDVKM. The length of the CDR3 is 11 residues. The CDR3 DNA sequence: TGTGCCAGCAGTTTCATTTTCCCCCTCCACTTT. This codes for CASSFIFPLHF.

The V gene is TRBV9, the J gene TRBJ2-2; perhaps TRBD1 as D (5 bases). In germline, CDR1 is SGDLS, CDR2 YYNGEE. The CDR3 is 18 amino acids. Trimming took 3 bases from V and 3 from J, leaving 21 bases between them. CDR3: CASSDYPGAPRDTGELFF. The CDR3 DNA reads TGTGCCAGCAGCGATTACCCTGGGGCACCCAGGGACACCGGGGAGCTGTTTTTT.

V gene TRBV5-1 combines with J gene TRBJ2-3; 11 nucleotides agree with TRBD2. Germline V CDR1 and CDR2: SGHRS, YFSETQ. Unmatched junction bases numbered 1, after V lost 3 bases and J lost 1 base. The CDR3 totals 15 residues. This chain's CDR3 is CASSYSGGGTDTQYF. CDR3 in DNA: TGCGCCAGCAGCTATAGCGGGGGGGGCACAGATACGCAGTATTTT.

The V call is TRBV4-3, the J call TRBJ2-1; weak D call: TRBD2 (6 bases). The CDR3 runs 16 residues. Trimming removed 3 bases from V and 0 bases from J, with 12 bases in between. CDR1 is LGHNA, CDR2 YSLEER, per germline. The CDR3 sequence is CASSQDRGSSYNEQFF. The CDR3 DNA reads TGCGCCAGCAGCCAGGACCGGGGGAGCTCCTACAATGAGCAGTTCTTC.

CDR3 in DNA: TGTGCCAGCAGGCTAAAGGATACGACAGCTAAGTTCTTC. Protein product: CASRLKDTTAKFF. V usage is TRBV7-3 and J usage is TRBJ2-1, with a possible D match to TRBD1 (5 bases). The CDR3 is made up of 13 amino acids. V lost 6 bases to trimming and J lost 14 bases, with 20 bases between them. From germline, CDR1 is SGHTA and CDR2 FQGTGA.

The chain carries TRBV11-2 and TRBJ1-2; tentatively, D is TRBD1 (6 bases). V was shortened by 4 bases and J by 8 bases, with 20 bases between the two germline ends. CDR1 and CDR2 from the germline V gene are SGHAT and FQNNGV. CDR3 length: 15 residues. CDR3 sequence reads: CASSSPLLTGGGYTF. In DNA, the CDR3 is TGTGCCAGCAGCTCCCCCCTCCTGACAGGCGGGGGCTACACCTTC.

This chain uses TRBV19 with TRBJ1-5; D remains unclear. V lost 2 bases and J 0 bases, leaving 8 bases between the germline ends. The CDR3 is 15 residues long. The germline gives CDR1 LNHDA, CDR2 SQIVND (reference sequence). In DNA, the CDR3 is TGTGCCAGTAGTATAAAACAAGATAGCAATCAGCCCCAGCATTTT. Its protein is CASSIKQDSNQPQHF.

The chain uses TRBV6-6 and TRBJ1-3; a weak D match, TRBD1 (5 bases). The germline V gene has CDR1 MNHNY and CDR2 SVGAGI (reference sequence). CDR3 length equals 14 residues. Trimming left V 5 bases short and J 0 bases short, with 8 bases between. CDR3 bases: TGTGCCAGCAGTCCTACAGGCTCTGGAAACACCATATATTTT. Residues: CASSPTGSGNTIYF.

This rearrangement joins TRBV18 to TRBJ1-2, with TRBD1 matching over 7 bases. V lost 3 bases to trimming and J lost 4 bases; unmatched junction nucleotides: 11. This CDR3 has 16 amino acids. Per germline, CDR1 KGHSH and CDR2 LQKENI. The CDR3 loop reads CASSPWDSPWGYGYTF. DNA for the CDR3: TGTGCCAGCTCACCCTGGGACAGCCCATGGGGCTATGGCTACACCTTC.

Points on this clone: The junction differs from germline at one of its ends, possibly a read error. This CDR3 is also generated by other DNA sequences in the sample. The V call is TRBV19, the J call TRBJ1-6; maybe TRBD1 (5 bases). The germline CDR1 and CDR2 sequences are LNHDA and SQIVND (reference sequence). The CDR3 loop spans 15 amino acids. The CDR3 reads CASSPPGLPNSPLHF. CDR3 DNA sequence: TGTGCCAGTAGTCCGCCGGGACTGCCCAATTCCCCCCTCCACTTT.

The chain joins TRBV30 to TRBJ2-7, with D possibly being TRBD1 (6 bases). This CDR3 has 15 residues. V shed 0 bases and J shed 5 bases, with 17 bases lying between them. Germline loops: CDR1 GTSNPN, CDR2 SVGIG (reference sequence). CDR3 amino acids: CAWSVQAGDNHEQYF. CDR3 in DNA: TGTGCCTGGAGTGTACAGGCAGGGGATAACCACGAGCAGTACTTC. The variable domain in full, completed from reference TRBV30 and TRBJ2-7, reads SQTIHQWPATLVQPVGSPLSLECTVEGTSNPNLYWYRQAAGRGLQLLFYSVGIGQISSEVPQNLSASRPQDRQFILSSKKLLLSDSGFYLCAWSVQAGDNHEQYFGPGTRLTVT.

J is TRBJ1-2 and V is TRBV5-1; no definite D call. Germline V gene sequence: CDR1 SGHRS, CDR2 YFSETQ. The CDR3 covers 14 residues. The germline V and J ends were trimmed by 0 bases and 4 bases, with 10 bases remaining between them. This chain's CDR3 is CASSLAMEFYGYTF. The CDR3 nucleotides are TGCGCCAGCAGCTTGGCCATGGAGTTCTATGGCTACACCTTC.

The DNA of the CDR3 is TGTGCCAGCAGTGCACCAGGACAGGCTTCTGACGAGCAGTACTTC. This codes for CASSAPGQASDEQYF. V and J are TRBV6-5 and TRBJ2-7; 7 nucleotides line up with TRBD1. CDR1 is MNHEY and CDR2 is SVGAGI in the germline V gene. This CDR3 region has 15 residues. Losses at the gene ends were 5 bases for V and 5 bases for J; bases not matched to a gene: 12.

This clone was detected only a few times. CDR3 DNA sequence: TGTGCCATCAGTGAGTCAGGAGGCAGCCAAGAGACCCAGTACTTC. It codes for CAISESGGSQETQYF. J is TRBJ2-5 and V is TRBV10-3, with D possibly being TRBD2 (5 bases). Germline V CDR1 and CDR2: ENHRY, SYGVKD. V lost 0 bases, J lost 1 base, and 9 bases lay in between. The CDR3 contains 15 residues.

This chain uses TRBV6-5 with TRBJ2-2, with 9 bases that match TRBD2. With V trimmed by 8 bases and J by 6 bases, 7 bases remained unmatched. The CDR3 extends over 14 amino acids. CDR1 and CDR2 from the germline V gene are MNHEY and SVGAGI. CDR3 sequence reads: CASGPSGAAGELFF. CDR3 DNA: TGTGCCAGCGGACCTAGCGGGGCGGCCGGGGAGCTGTTTTTT.

The table lists this clone with a few counts. This chain joins TRBV28 and TRBJ1-5, with D possibly being TRBD1 (5 bases). The CDR3 has 21 residues. With 2 bases removed from V and 0 bases from J, the gap between germline ends came to 26 bases. CDR1 and CDR2 (germline): MDHEN, SYDVKM. Here the CDR3 DNA reads TGTGCCAGCAGTTTACTGGGGACGTCTAATGCGGAGGGGTATAGCAATCAGCCCCAGCATTTT. The encoded protein is CASSLLGTSNAEGYSNQPQHF.

The V call is TRBV18, the J call TRBJ2-4, with 12 positions matching TRBD2. V gave up 1 base and J gave up 2 bases; unmatched junction bases: 9. The CDR3 runs 19 residues. Germline V gene data show CDR1 as KGHSH and CDR2 as LQKENI. This CDR3 reads CASSPRPSGGASSKNIQYF. The CDR3 bases are TGTGCCAGCTCACCACGGCCTAGCGGGGGGGCATCATCCAAAAACATTCAGTACTTC.

The DNA of the CDR3 is TGTGCCATCTCCATCAACAGGAAGCCCACAATACAAGAGACCCAGTACTTC. Amino acids: CAISINRKPTIQETQYF. This chain links TRBV10-3 with TRBJ2-5; D is perhaps TRBD1 (5 bases). The CDR3 extends over 17 amino acids. Per germline, CDR1 ENHRY and CDR2 SYGVKD. Between the trimmed V and J ends, which lost 8 bases and 2 bases, there was a span of 24 bases.

The gene calls are TRBV4-2 and TRBJ2-3, with D possibly TRBD2 on 5 matching bases. The germline gives CDR1 LGHNA, CDR2 YNFKEQ. V gave up 6 bases and J gave up 3 bases, with 13 bases separating them. This CDR3 has 14 amino acids. The chain's CDR3 is CASRLGRGTDTQYF. CDR3 bases: TGTGCCAGCAGACTGGGGAGAGGAACAGATACGCAGTATTTT.

This rearrangement joins TRBV27 to TRBJ2-5, with no clear D. The CDR3 is 13 amino acids. Per germline, CDR1 MNHEY and CDR2 SMNVEV (reference sequence). V was cut by 3 bases and J by 5 bases, with 10 bases left in between. The CDR3 DNA reads TGTGCCAGCAGTTTGGAGAACTCGGAGACCCAGTACTTC. Encoded protein: CASSLENSETQYF.

The chain is built from TRBV7-8 and TRBJ1-4; the D gene is possibly TRBD1 (5 bases). The CDR3 spans 20 residues. Germline V lookup: CDR1 SGHVS, CDR2 FQNEAQ. The V end lost 1 base, the J end lost 15 bases, and 36 bases lay between the germline ends. CDR3 sequence (DNA): TGTGCCAGCAGCTTAGATCTGGGGGGTGAGAAGCTGAACCACAACGATGGGTTGTTTTTT. It translates to CASSLDLGGEKLNHNDGLFF.

The chain carries TRBV19 and TRBJ1-2; possible D gene TRBD1, 5 bases. CDR1 LNHDA and CDR2 SQIVND come from the germline V gene (reference sequence). The CDR3 is 13 residues long. Trimming stripped 6 bases from V and 2 bases from J, with 10 bases between. The CDR3 coding sequence is TGTGCCAGTAGAATGGGACTAAACTATGGCTACACCTTC. Its translation is CASRMGLNYGYTF.

The gene calls are TRBV4-1 and TRBJ1-1, with D unclear. The germline CDR1 and CDR2 sequences are MGHRA and YSYEKL. Deletions cut 3 bases from V and 5 bases from J, with 16 bases between. The CDR3 runs 15 residues. The CDR3 coding sequence is TGCGCCAGCAGCCACATACTAACACGGTGGACTGAAGCTTTCTTT. Translation: CASSHILTRWTEAFF.

The V call is TRBV27, the J call TRBJ1-2; D gene uncertain. Trimming took off 7 bases at V and 8 bases at J, with 17 bases between the two ends. Germline V gene sequence: CDR1 MNHEY, CDR2 SMNVEV (reference sequence). The CDR3 length is 13 residues. The CDR3 nucleotides are TGTGCCAGCAAGGCGGGGAGTGGGCGAGGCTACACCTTC. This encodes CASKAGSGRGYTF.

The V call is TRBV10-1, the J call TRBJ2-3; 10 bases fit TRBD1. This CDR3 is built from 15 residues. Per germline, CDR1 WNHNN and CDR2 SYGVQD (reference sequence). Trimming at V came to 7 bases and at J to 1 base, leaving 5 bases not matched to a gene. The chain's CDR3 is CASTKGTGGTDTQYF. CDR3 coding DNA: TGCGCCAGCACCAAGGGGACAGGGGGCACAGATACGCAGTATTTT.

V gene TRBV7-9 combines with J gene TRBJ1-4; D is undetermined. The CDR3 sequence is 13 residues long. Germline-derived CDR1 and CDR2 are SEHNR and FQNEAQ (reference sequence). V was clipped by 1 base and J by 11 bases, with 11 bases between them. The CDR3 is CASSLGPGEKLFF. The CDR3 nucleotides are TGTGCCAGCAGCTTAGGCCCTGGGGAGAAACTGTTTTTT.

The chain couples TRBV28 to TRBJ2-7; 9 bases line up with TRBD1. V shed 6 bases and J 1 base; nucleotides not matched to a gene: 4. This CDR3 is built from 14 residues. The germline V gene has CDR1 MDHEN and CDR2 SYDVKM. CDR3 sequence: CASRTGTGSYEQYF. The CDR3, as DNA: TGTGCCAGCAGAACCGGGACAGGGTCCTACGAGCAGTACTTC.

This clone was detected a few times. The chain joins TRBV10-3 to TRBJ1-1; 7 bases agree with TRBD1. The J segment lost 10 bases and the V segment lost 2 bases, leaving 4 bases of the junction unmatched. Germline assignment: CDR1 ENHRY and CDR2 SYGVKD. CDR3 length: 12 residues. Written as DNA, the CDR3 is TGTGCCATCAGTGAGAGGGACAGAGGAGCTTTCTTT. Its translation: CAISERDRGAFF.

The rearrangement joins TRBV10-2 to TRBJ2-7; 8 bases map to TRBD1. The CDR3 length is 13 residues. Trimming took 5 bases from V and 4 from J; bases not matched to a gene: 4. From germline, CDR1 is WSHSY and CDR2 SAAADI. The CDR3 protein is CASSHRTGYEQYF. CDR3 bases: TGCGCCAGCAGTCATCGGACAGGGTACGAGCAGTACTTC.